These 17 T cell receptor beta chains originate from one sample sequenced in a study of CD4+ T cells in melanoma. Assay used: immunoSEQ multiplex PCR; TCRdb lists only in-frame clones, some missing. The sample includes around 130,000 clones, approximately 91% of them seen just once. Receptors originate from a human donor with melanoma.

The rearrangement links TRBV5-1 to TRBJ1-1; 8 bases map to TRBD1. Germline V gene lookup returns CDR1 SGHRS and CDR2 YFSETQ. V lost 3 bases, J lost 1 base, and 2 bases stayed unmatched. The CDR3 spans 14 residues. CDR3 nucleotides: TGCGCCAGCAGCTATACAGGGGGGAACACTGAAGCTTTCTTT. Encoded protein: CASSYTGGNTEAFF.

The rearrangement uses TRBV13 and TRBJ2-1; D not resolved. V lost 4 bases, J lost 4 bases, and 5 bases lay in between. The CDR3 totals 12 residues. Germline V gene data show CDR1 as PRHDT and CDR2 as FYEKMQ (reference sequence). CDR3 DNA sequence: TGTGCCAGCAGCTACAAGTACAATGAGCAGTTCTTC. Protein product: CASSYKYNEQFF.

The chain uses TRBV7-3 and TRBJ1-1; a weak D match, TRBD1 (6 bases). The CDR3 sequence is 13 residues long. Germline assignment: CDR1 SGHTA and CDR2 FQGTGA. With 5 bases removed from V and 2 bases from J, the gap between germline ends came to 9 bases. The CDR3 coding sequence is TGTGCCAGCAGCGATGGGACAAACACTGAAGCTTTCTTT. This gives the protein CASSDGTNTEAFF.

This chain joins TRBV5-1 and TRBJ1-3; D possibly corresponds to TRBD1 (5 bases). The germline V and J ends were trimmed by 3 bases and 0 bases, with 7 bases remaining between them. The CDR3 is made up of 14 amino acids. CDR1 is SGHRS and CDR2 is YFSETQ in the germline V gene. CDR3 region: CASSSGSSGNTIYF. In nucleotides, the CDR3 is TGCGCCAGCAGCTCAGGGAGCTCTGGAAACACCATATATTTT.

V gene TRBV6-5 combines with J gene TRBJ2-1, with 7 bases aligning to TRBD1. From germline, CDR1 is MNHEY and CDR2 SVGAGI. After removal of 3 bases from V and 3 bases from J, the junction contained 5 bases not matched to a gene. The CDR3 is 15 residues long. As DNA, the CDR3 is TGTGCCAGCAGTTATGAGGGGGCCATCTACAATGAGCAGTTCTTC. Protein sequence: CASSYEGAIYNEQFF.

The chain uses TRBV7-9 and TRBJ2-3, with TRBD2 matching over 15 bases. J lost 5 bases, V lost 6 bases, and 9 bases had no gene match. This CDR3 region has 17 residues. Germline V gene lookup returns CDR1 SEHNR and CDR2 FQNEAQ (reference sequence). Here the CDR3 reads CASSSGTSGGMGDTQYF. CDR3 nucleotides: TGTGCCAGCAGTTCCGGGACTAGCGGGGGGATGGGAGATACGCAGTATTTT.

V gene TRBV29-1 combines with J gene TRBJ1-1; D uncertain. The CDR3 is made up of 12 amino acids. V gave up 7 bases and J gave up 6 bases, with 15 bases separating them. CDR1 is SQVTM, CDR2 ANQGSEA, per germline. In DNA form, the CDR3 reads TGCAGCGCTCGGTCCGGCCGACCTGAAGCTTTCTTT. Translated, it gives CSARSGRPEAFF.

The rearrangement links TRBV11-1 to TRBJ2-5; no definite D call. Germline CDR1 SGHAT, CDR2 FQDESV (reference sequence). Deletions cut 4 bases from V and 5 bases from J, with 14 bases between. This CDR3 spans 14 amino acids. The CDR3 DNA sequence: TGTGCCAGCAGCTCTAGACGGGCCAGGGAGACCCAGTACTTC. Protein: CASSSRRARETQYF.

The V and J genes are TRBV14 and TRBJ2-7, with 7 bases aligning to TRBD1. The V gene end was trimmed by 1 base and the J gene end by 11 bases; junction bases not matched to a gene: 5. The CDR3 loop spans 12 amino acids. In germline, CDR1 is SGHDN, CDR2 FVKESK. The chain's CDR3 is CASSQGTGAKYF. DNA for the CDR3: TGTGCCAGCAGCCAAGGGACAGGAGCCAAGTACTTC. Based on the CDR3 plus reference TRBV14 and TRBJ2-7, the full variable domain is EAGVTQFPSHSVIEKGQTVTLRCDPISGHDNLYWYRRVMGKEIKFLLHFVKESKQDESGMPNNRFLAERTGGTYSTLKVQPAELEDSGVYFCASSQGTGAKYFGPGTRLTVT.

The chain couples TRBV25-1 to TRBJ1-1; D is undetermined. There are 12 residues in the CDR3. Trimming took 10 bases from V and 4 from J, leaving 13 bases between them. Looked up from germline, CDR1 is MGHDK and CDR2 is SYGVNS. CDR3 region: CATLSLGTEAFF. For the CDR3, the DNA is TGTGCCACCCTGTCCTTGGGCACTGAAGCTTTCTTT.

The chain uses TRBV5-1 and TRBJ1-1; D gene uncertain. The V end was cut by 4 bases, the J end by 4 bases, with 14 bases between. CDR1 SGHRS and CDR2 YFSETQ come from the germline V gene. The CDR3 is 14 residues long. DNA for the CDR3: TGCGCCAGCAGCGAGTCTGTAGGGCTCACTGAAGCTTTCTTT. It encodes CASSESVGLTEAFF.

CDR3 bases: TGTGCCAGCAGTGACCAAACGGCCGGGACAGCCTCAACCTACGAGCAGTACTTC. The encoded protein is CASSDQTAGTASTYEQYF. The rearrangement joins TRBV6-1 to TRBJ2-7; 7 bases are shared with TRBD1. Germline CDR1 MNHNS, CDR2 SASEGT. With V trimmed by 3 bases and J by 2 bases, 16 bases remained unmatched. The CDR3 runs to 18 residues.

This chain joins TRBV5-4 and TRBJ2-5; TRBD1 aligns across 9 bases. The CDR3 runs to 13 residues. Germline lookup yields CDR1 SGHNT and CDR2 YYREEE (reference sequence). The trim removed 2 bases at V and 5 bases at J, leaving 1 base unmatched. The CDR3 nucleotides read TGTGCCAGCAGCTTAGGACAGGGGGAGACCCAGTACTTC. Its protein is CASSLGQGETQYF.

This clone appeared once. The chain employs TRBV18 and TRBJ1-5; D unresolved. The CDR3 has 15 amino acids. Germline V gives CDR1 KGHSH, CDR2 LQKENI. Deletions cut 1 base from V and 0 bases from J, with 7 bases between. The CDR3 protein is CASSPQENSNQPQHF. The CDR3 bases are TGTGCCAGCTCACCACAGGAGAATAGCAATCAGCCCCAGCATTTT.

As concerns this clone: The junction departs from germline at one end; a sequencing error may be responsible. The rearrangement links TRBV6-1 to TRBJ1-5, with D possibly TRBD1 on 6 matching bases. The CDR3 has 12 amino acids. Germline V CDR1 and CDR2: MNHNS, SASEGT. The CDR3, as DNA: TGTGCCGGCAGGGGCGGCAATCAGCCCCAGCATTTT. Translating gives CAGRGGNQPQHF.

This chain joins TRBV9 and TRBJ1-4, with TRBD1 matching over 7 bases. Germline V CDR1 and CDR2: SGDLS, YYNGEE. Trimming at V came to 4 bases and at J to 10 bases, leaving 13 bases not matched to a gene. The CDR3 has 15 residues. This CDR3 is CASSPQGQPGGKLFF. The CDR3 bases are TGTGCCAGCAGCCCACAGGGACAGCCGGGCGGAAAACTGTTTTTT.

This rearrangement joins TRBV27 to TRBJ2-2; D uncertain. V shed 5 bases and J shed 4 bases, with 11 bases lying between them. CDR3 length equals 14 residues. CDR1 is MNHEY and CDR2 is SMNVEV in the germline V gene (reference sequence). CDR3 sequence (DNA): TGTGCCAGCAGTCCGGTCCTCCTCACCGGGGAGCTGTTTTTT. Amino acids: CASSPVLLTGELFF.